A single sample gave rise to the 16 T cell receptor beta chains below, sequenced in a study of identical twins. TCRdb called the 5' RACE reads again in MiXCR, with one record for every CDR3 protein. In the table there are 420,000 or so distinct CDR3 sequences, approximately 17% of which are singletons. Sequencing was carried out using naive T cells sorted from blood. Source of these receptors: a man in his fifties or sixties in good health.

This clonotype was seen more than once but under ten times. This sequence joins TRBV4-3 and TRBJ2-7; D is tentatively TRBD1 or TRBD2 (5 bases each). This CDR3 is 14 amino acids long. Per germline, CDR1 LGHNA and CDR2 YSLEER. V lost 4 bases, J lost 8 bases, and 18 bases lay in between. CDR3 amino acids: CASSLGTQTFQQYF. In DNA form, the CDR3 reads TGCGCCAGCAGCCTCGGGACCCAGACCTTCCAGCAGTACTTC.

This chain connects TRBV12-3 or TRBV12-4 to TRBJ2-1, with 8 bases identical to TRBD1. Trimming removed 7 bases from V and 6 bases from J; junction bases left unmatched: 5. The CDR3 spans 13 residues. This CDR3 is CASTKDRGNEQFF. DNA for the CDR3: TGTGCCAGCACCAAAGACAGGGGCAATGAGCAGTTCTTC.

The chain joins TRBV7-6 to TRBJ2-7; 10 nucleotides match TRBD2. J lost 5 bases, V lost 1 base, and 20 bases had no gene match. Looked up from germline, CDR1 is SGHVS and CDR2 is FNYEAQ. The CDR3 consists of 20 residues. The CDR3 nucleotides are TGTGCCAGCAGCTTAGGGGTCGGGCTAGCGGGAGTAGCGGTACGGGACGAGCAGTACTTC. Amino acids: CASSLGVGLAGVAVRDEQYF.

The chain carries TRBV10-3 and TRBJ2-1; possibly TRBD1 or TRBD2 for D (5 bases each). The V end was cut by 2 bases, the J end by 0 bases, with 17 bases between. This CDR3 has 18 amino acids. CDR1 and CDR2 from the germline V gene are ENHRY and SYGVKD. This chain's CDR3 is CAISEEGLGFSSYNEQFF. The DNA for the CDR3 is TGTGCCATCAGTGAGGAGGGGCTAGGGTTTAGCTCCTACAATGAGCAGTTCTTC.

Many counts were recorded for this clonotype. The CDR3 reads CASSLYAGSETQYF. The DNA of the CDR3 is TGTGCCAGCAGCTTGTATGCGGGCAGTGAGACCCAGTACTTC. J is TRBJ2-5 and V is TRBV5-5; D might be TRBD2 (5 bases). Per the germline V gene, CDR1 is SGHKS and CDR2 is YYEKEE (reference sequence). The CDR3 length is 14 residues. The germline V and J ends were trimmed by 1 base and 5 bases, with 12 bases remaining between them.

This chain links TRBV5-1 with TRBJ2-5, with 11 bases that match TRBD2. The V segment lost 0 bases and the J segment 2 bases; nucleotides outside the gene matches: 6. This CDR3 contains 17 residues. Germline loops: CDR1 SGHRS, CDR2 YFSETQ. The CDR3 region is CASSLGWLAGGQETQYF. The CDR3 nucleotides read TGCGCCAGCAGCTTGGGCTGGCTAGCGGGGGGACAAGAGACCCAGTACTTC. The full variable domain, rest sourced from reference TRBV5-1 and TRBJ2-5, is KAGVTQTPRYLIKTRGQQVTLSCSPISGHRSVSWYQQTPGQGLQFLFEYFSETQRNKGNFPGRFSGRQFSNSRSEMNVSTLELGDSALYLCASSLGWLAGGQETQYFGPGTRLLVL.

The chain joins TRBV7-2 to TRBJ2-6; D is unclear. Germline V gene sequence: CDR1 SGHTA, CDR2 FQGNSA. With 5 bases removed from V and 4 bases from J, the gap between germline ends came to 12 bases. The CDR3 runs 15 residues. This CDR3 is CASSPLSPGANVLTF. In nucleotides, the CDR3 is TGTGCCAGCAGCCCCCTTTCGCCGGGGGCCAACGTCCTGACTTTC.

This chain links TRBV15 with TRBJ2-2; 14 nucleotides align to TRBD2. The CDR3 is 19 residues long. Trimming removed 5 bases from V and 3 bases from J; junction bases left unmatched: 11. The germline CDR1 and CDR2 sequences are LNHNV and YYDKDF (reference sequence). CDR3 protein: CATSVPPGLAGEDTGELFF. As DNA, the CDR3 is TGTGCCACCAGCGTTCCTCCGGGACTAGCGGGGGAGGACACCGGGGAGCTGTTTTTT.

This chain uses TRBV20-1 with TRBJ2-1, with 8 positions matching TRBD2. The CDR3 is 15 residues long. Germline CDR1 and CDR2: DFQATT and SNEGSKA (reference sequence). After removal of 3 bases from V and 2 bases from J, the junction contained 6 bases not matched to a gene. As DNA, the CDR3 is TGCAGTGCTAGGGTAGCGGGGTGGACCTACAATGAGCAGTTCTTC. Residues: CSARVAGWTYNEQFF.

This clonotype appeared once. V usage is TRBV5-5 and J usage is TRBJ2-1; D gene unclear. The CDR3 loop spans 15 amino acids. Trimming took 6 bases from V and 0 from J, leaving 13 bases between them. Germline values: CDR1 SGHKS, CDR2 YYEKEE (reference sequence). The CDR3 reads CASTLWYSSYNEQFF. The CDR3 DNA reads as TGTGCCAGCACCCTGTGGTACAGCTCCTACAATGAGCAGTTCTTC.

This clonotype has at least ten counts. The chain combines TRBV7-2 with TRBJ1-2; D is uncertain. The CDR3 length is 14 residues. Germline CDR1 SGHTA, CDR2 FQGNSA. V was pared by 0 bases and J by 4 bases, with 9 bases between. The CDR3 DNA is TGTGCCAGCAGCTTAGCGGAAGCTATCTATGGCTACACCTTC. This codes for CASSLAEAIYGYTF.

Many counts were recorded for this clonotype. The chain combines TRBV28 with TRBJ2-3; TRBD2 agrees at 10 bases. This CDR3 is 15 amino acids long. Trimming took 3 bases from V and 4 from J; bases not matched to a gene: 4. Germline V gives CDR1 MDHEN, CDR2 SYDVKM. CDR3 DNA sequence: TGTGCCAGCAGTTTTGGTCTAGCGGGGGCAGATACGCAGTATTTT. Translation: CASSFGLAGADTQYF.

This clonotype was seen repeatedly, ten times or more. V usage is TRBV2 and J usage is TRBJ2-2, with 7 bases that match TRBD2. This CDR3 region has 15 residues. V was clipped by 3 bases and J by 4 bases; unmatched bases: 5. From germline, CDR1 is SNHLY and CDR2 FYNNEI. The CDR3 DNA sequence: TGTGCCAGCAGTGATAGGCGGGAGACCACCGGGGAGCTGTTTTTT. This encodes CASSDRRETTGELFF.

The genes are TRBV11-2 and TRBJ2-2, with D perhaps TRBD2 (5 bases). Germline CDR1 is SGHAT and CDR2 is FQNNGV. The CDR3 sequence is 13 residues long. V was trimmed by 8 bases and J by 5 bases, leaving 12 bases between them. As DNA, the CDR3 is TGTGCCAGCCGTCAGAGGGCTACCGGGGAGCTGTTTTTT. Protein product: CASRQRATGELFF.

The CDR3 region has the DNA TGTGCCAGCAGCCCAAATCTAGCGACCTACAATGAGCAGTTCTTC. Amino acids: CASSPNLATYNEQFF. The V call is TRBV5-6, the J call TRBJ2-1; D might be TRBD2 (6 bases). V lost 4 bases and J 2 bases, leaving 13 bases between the germline ends. Germline V gene data show CDR1 as SGHDT and CDR2 as YYEEEE. The CDR3 spans 15 residues.

The rearrangement joins TRBV6-5 to TRBJ2-7, with 10 bases identical to TRBD2. Germline loops: CDR1 MNHEY, CDR2 SVGAGI. The CDR3 has 15 residues. The junction had 4 bases not matched to a gene; V was cut back by 2 bases and J by 3 bases. The CDR3: CASSYKLAGGYEQYF. The CDR3 DNA is TGTGCCAGCAGTTACAAATTAGCGGGAGGCTACGAGCAGTACTTC.